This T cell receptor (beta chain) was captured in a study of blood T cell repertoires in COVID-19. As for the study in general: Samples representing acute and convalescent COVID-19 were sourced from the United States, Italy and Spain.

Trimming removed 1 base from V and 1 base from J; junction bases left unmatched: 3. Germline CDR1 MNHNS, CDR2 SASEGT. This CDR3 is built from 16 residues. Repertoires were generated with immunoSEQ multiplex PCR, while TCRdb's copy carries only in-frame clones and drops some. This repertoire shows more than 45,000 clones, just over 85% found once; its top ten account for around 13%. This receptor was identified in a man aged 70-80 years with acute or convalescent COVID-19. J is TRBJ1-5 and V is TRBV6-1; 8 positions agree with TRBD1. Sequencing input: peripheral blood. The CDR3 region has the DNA TGTGCCAGCAGTGAAGGACAGGGGATCAGCAATCAGCCCCAGCATTTT. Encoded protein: CASSEGQGISNQPQHF.